Listed below are T cell receptor beta chains from one sample, sequenced in a study of blood T cell repertoires in COVID-19. Clones were sequenced by immunoSEQ multiplex PCR, and TCRdb holds only the in-frame ones, with some missing. This sample has fewer than 500,000 clones, with 80% to 90% found just once. The sample was peripheral blood. The origin of the receptors is a woman under 40 with acute or convalescent COVID-19. CDR3s include the opening cysteine and the closing phenylalanine or tryptophan. A D gene is named only where the DNA matches it firmly. Clone size appears in some rows only: once, few, many, or a class for an expanded clone.

V gene	D gene	J gene	clone size	CDR3 DNA	CDR3 protein
TRBV3-1/TRBV3-2	-	TRBJ2-7	-	TGTGCCAGCAGCCAAGGAAACACCTACGAGCAGTACTTC	CASSQGNTYEQYF
TRBV6-6	-	TRBJ2-2	few	TGTGCCAGCAGTTACTCAGAGTTAAGGGAGCTGTTTTTT	CASSYSELRELFF
TRBV5-4	-	TRBJ1-6	-	TGTGCCAGCAACTCGGAGGCTTCCTATAATTTGATCTATAATTCACCCCTCCACTTT	CASNSEASYNLIYNSPLHF
TRBV2	TRBD2	TRBJ2-1	-	TGTGCCAGCAGTGATGGGCTAGCGGGGGGCAATGAGCAGTTCTTC	CASSDGLAGGNEQFF
TRBV2	-	TRBJ2-2	many	TGTGCCAGCAGTGAAGCATCGGGGGTTGGGGAGCTGTTTTTT	CASSEASGVGELFF
TRBV5-6	TRBD1	TRBJ2-7	-	TGTGCCAGCAGCCCCGGGACAGGGCTCTGGGAGCAGTACTTC	CASSPGTGLWEQYF
TRBV4-1	-	TRBJ1-3	-	TGCGCCAGCAGCGGACAGACCTCTGGAAACACCATATATTTT	CASSGQTSGNTIYF
TRBV12-3/TRBV12-4	TRBD1	TRBJ1-2	-	TGTGCCAGCAGTTCAGGGGGCAAGGAGGGCTACACCTTC	CASSSGGKEGYTF
TRBV20-1	TRBD2	TRBJ2-3	-	TGCAGTGCCGGGGGGGAAGGGCAGTATTTT	CSAGGEGQYF
TRBV3-1/TRBV3-2	TRBD1	TRBJ1-1	once	TGTGCCAGCAGTGGACAGGGAGAAGCTTTCTTT	CASSGQGEAFF
TRBV2	-	TRBJ2-2	once	TGTGCCAGTGAAAGACAGTTCACCGGGGAGCTGTTTTTT	CASERQFTGELFF
TRBV5-8	-	TRBJ1-5	-	TGTGCCAGCACCCGGGGGACCTTGGTAAATCAGCCCCAGCATTTT	CASTRGTLVNQPQHF
TRBV28	-	TRBJ1-1	once	TGTGCCAGCAGTTTAGACAGTAAAGCTTTCTTT	CASSLDSKAFF
TRBV2	TRBD1	TRBJ1-6	-	TGTGCCAGCGGTGGGGACAGGGGGCCCGGCTCACCCCTCCACTTT	CASGGDRGPGSPLHF
TRBV9	-	TRBJ2-7	-	TGTGCCAGCAGCGTAGGTGGGGCGGCCGCCTACGAGCAGTACTTC	CASSVGGAAAYEQYF
TRBV3-1/TRBV3-2	TRBD2	TRBJ2-1	-	TGTGCCAGCAGCCAGACTAGCGGGGGTTACAATGAGCAGTTCTTC	CASSQTSGGYNEQFF
TRBV28	-	TRBJ1-5	-	TGTGCCAGCTTCTTTGGCTTTCAGCCCCAGCATTTT	CASFFGFQPQHF
TRBV6-5	TRBD1	TRBJ2-7	-	TGTGCCAGCAGTTACTCACTGGACAGGGGGAACTACGAGCAGTACTTC	CASSYSLDRGNYEQYF
TRBV4-1	TRBD1	TRBJ1-5	once	TGCGCCAGCAGCCAAGTCGGCAGGGGGCTTTGGGAGGATAGCAATCAGCCCCAGCATTTT	CASSQVGRGLWEDSNQPQHF
TRBV9	-	TRBJ2-5	-	TGTGCCAGCAGCGTTCGGGATTTAGAGACCCAGTACTTC	CASSVRDLETQYF
TRBV5-6	-	TRBJ2-1	-	TGTGCCAGCAGCTTGGCCCCGCAGAATTACAATGAGCAGTTCTTC	CASSLAPQNYNEQFF
TRBV19	TRBD1	TRBJ1-5	-	TGTGCCAGTAGTATAGGCCCGGGACAGGACCAGCCCCAGCATTTT	CASSIGPGQDQPQHF
TRBV24-1	-	TRBJ2-3	-	TGTGCCACCAGTGACCCCGGTTCCACAGATACGCAGTATTTT	CATSDPGSTDTQYF
TRBV6-5	TRBD2	TRBJ2-1	-	TGTGCCAGCAGGGGGGGGAATTACAATGAGCAGTTCTTC	CASRGGNYNEQFF
TRBV5-1	TRBD2	TRBJ2-5	-	TGCGCCAGCAGCTTGGGGCAGGGAGGGAAAGAGACCCAGTACTTC	CASSLGQGGKETQYF
TRBV2	-	TRBJ2-2	-	TGTGCCAGCAGTGAAAGGCGGGTAGACACCGGGGAGCTGTTTTTT	CASSERRVDTGELFF
TRBV5-4	TRBD2	TRBJ2-7	once	TGTGCCAGCAGCTCCTCCGGGACTAGCGGGACAACCTACGAGCAGTACTTC	CASSSSGTSGTTYEQYF
TRBV5-6	-	TRBJ2-3	-	TGTGCCAGCAGCTTGCGTCCAGGTTCAGATACGCAGTATTTT	CASSLRPGSDTQYF
TRBV3-1/TRBV3-2	-	TRBJ1-6	-	TGTGCCAGCAGCCAAGTCAGGGAAGGGTCACCCCTCCACTTT	CASSQVREGSPLHF
TRBV18	-	TRBJ1-1	-	TGTGCCACCGAATCGTCCTATATGAACACTGAAGCTTTCTTT	CATESSYMNTEAFF
TRBV9	-	TRBJ2-2	-	TGTGCCAGCAGCGTTCGGAGACTAGCGAACACCGGGGAGCTGTTTTTT	CASSVRRLANTGELFF
TRBV19	TRBD1	TRBJ1-5	-	TGTGCCAGTAGTATGAGGGGACAGGGGCGCAATCAGCCCCAGCATTTT	CASSMRGQGRNQPQHF
TRBV9	-	TRBJ2-3	-	TGTGCCAGCAGCGTCGACAGGGGAGGGACAGATACGCAGTATTTT	CASSVDRGGTDTQYF
TRBV5-1	-	TRBJ2-5	-	TGCGCCAGCAGCTTCCCTCAGGAGACCCAGTACTTC	CASSFPQETQYF
TRBV10-3	-	TRBJ1-4	-	TGTGCCATCAGTGAGCGGGTTCCATATGAAAAACTGTTTTTT	CAISERVPYEKLFF
TRBV28	-	TRBJ2-3	once	TGTGCCAGCAGGTTAGGGGGGGTCGGCACAGATACGCAGTATTTT	CASRLGGVGTDTQYF
TRBV3-1/TRBV3-2	-	TRBJ2-7	-	TGTGCCAGCAGCCAAGACCGGGGGGCCGTCCGCGAGCAGTACTTC	CASSQDRGAVREQYF
TRBV13	TRBD2	TRBJ2-1	-	TGTGCCAGCAGCTTAGCTAGCGGGGGGAGGAATGAGCAGTTCTTC	CASSLASGGRNEQFF
TRBV27	TRBD2	TRBJ2-1	-	TGTGCCAGCAGTTTAGCGGCTAGCGGGGGGGCAGAGCAGTTCTTC	CASSLAASGGAEQFF
TRBV7-3	-	TRBJ1-4	few	TGTGCCAGCAGCTTAGGGGGAGGGGAAAAACTGTTTTTT	CASSLGGGEKLFF
TRBV5-4	TRBD1	TRBJ1-2	-	TGTGCCAGCAGCTTACAGGGGAATAACTATGGCTACACCTTC	CASSLQGNNYGYTF
TRBV12-3/TRBV12-4	-	TRBJ1-2	-	TGTGCCAGCAGCCGACAGGAAAACTATGGCTACACCTTC	CASSRQENYGYTF
TRBV5-4	-	TRBJ2-2	-	TGTGCCACCTTCACTGCAGGGGTCCGGGGCGGGGAGCTGTTTTTT	CATFTAGVRGGELFF
TRBV9	TRBD1	TRBJ1-2	-	TGTGCCAGCAGCGTAGGCGGCAGGGGGCTAGGAAACTATGGCTACACCTTC	CASSVGGRGLGNYGYTF
TRBV28	-	TRBJ2-1	-	TGTGCCAGCAGTCCGGCAGGGGTTTACAATGAGCAGTTCTTC	CASSPAGVYNEQFF
TRBV25-1	-	TRBJ2-7	few	TGTGCCAGCAGGGGGACAGCGACTAGTTCCGAGCAGTACTTC	CASRGTATSSEQYF
TRBV28	TRBD2	TRBJ2-1	-	TGTGCCAGCAGTTTGGATAAGCGGGGGCCATGGGAGTTCTTC	CASSLDKRGPWEFF
TRBV4-1	TRBD1	TRBJ1-6	-	TGCGCCAGCAGCCCCAGGACAGGACAGGGGCCCTTGAATAATTCACCCCTCCACTTT	CASSPRTGQGPLNNSPLHF
TRBV4-1	TRBD1	TRBJ2-7	-	TGCGCCAGCAGCCAAAAGGGGACAGACGACTACGAGCAGTACTTC	CASSQKGTDDYEQYF
TRBV28	-	TRBJ2-1	-	TGTGCCAGCAGTTCACACCCGGGTCGATACAATGAGCAGTTCTTC	CASSSHPGRYNEQFF
TRBV28	-	TRBJ2-7	-	TGTGCCAGCAGTTTGTCAGGGGCCGACTCCTACGAGCAGTACTTC	CASSLSGADSYEQYF
TRBV5-5	-	TRBJ1-4	-	TGTGCCAGCAGCCACGGGGGTAGAGGTGAAAAACTGTTTTTT	CASSHGGRGEKLFF
TRBV6-6	TRBD2	TRBJ2-1	-	TGTGCCAGCAGTCCTACTAGCGGGGGACCTGGGAATGAGCAGTTCTTC	CASSPTSGGPGNEQFF
TRBV7-2	-	TRBJ2-7	-	TGTGCCAGCAGCGCGGACTTCCAAGGCTCCTACGAGCAGTACTTC	CASSADFQGSYEQYF